This TCR beta chain was observed in a study of CD8 T cells in ankylosing spondylitis. Per germline, CDR1 KGHSH and CDR2 LQKENI. Trimming removed 6 bases from V and 8 bases from J; junction bases left unmatched: 12. The CDR3 is made up of 17 amino acids. Quantitative 5'-RACE with molecular barcodes was used to make the TCR beta libraries. One entry per CDR3 protein, called by TCRdb with MiXCR from the 5' RACE reads. The sample lists about 210,000 distinct CDR3 sequences; roughly 8.2% were seen once. This clonotype has a count of ten or more. The receptor's source is a female donor with ankylosing spondylitis or in good health (not recorded which). Source material: blood, either unsorted or a sorted T cell fraction (not recorded which). J is TRBJ2-1 and V is TRBV18; 14 bases line up with TRBD2. CDR3 DNA sequence: TGTGCCAGCTCCCGCGGACTAGCGGGAGGTAGGTTTGATGAGCAGTTCTTC. Protein sequence: CASSRGLAGGRFDEQFF.